The 9 T cell receptor beta chains below come from one sample, sequenced in a study of cytomegalovirus exposure and HLA in healthy donors. The PCR used 60 Vbeta and 13 Jbeta primers. Using immunoSEQ multiplex PCR, the repertoire was profiled, and TCRdb retains in-frame clones only, with some absent. There are around 190,000 clones in the sample; around 90% occur only once, and roughly 1.8% lies in the top ten. The sample consisted of PBMCs. Source of these receptors: a woman under 30 in good health and CMV-seronegative.

The CDR3 DNA reads as TGTGCCAGCAGTCCCGACAGGGTATATTCACCCCTCCACTTT. This codes for CASSPDRVYSPLHF. The chain joins TRBV2 to TRBJ1-6, with 7 bases identical to TRBD1. Germline lookup yields CDR1 SNHLY and CDR2 FYNNEI. V gave up 5 bases and J gave up 8 bases; unmatched junction bases: 6. CDR3 size: 14 residues.

The chain combines TRBV5-1 with TRBJ1-1; D not resolved. Trimming took 0 bases from V and 0 from J, leaving 9 bases between them. The CDR3 runs 15 residues. Per the germline V gene, CDR1 is SGHRS and CDR2 is YFSETQ. CDR3 protein: CASSLDGLMNTEAFF. DNA of the CDR3: TGCGCCAGCAGCTTGGACGGGTTAATGAACACTGAAGCTTTCTTT.

The chain employs TRBV6-1 and TRBJ2-3; TRBD2 matches at 11 bases. Germline loops: CDR1 MNHNS, CDR2 SASEGT. Trimming cost V 2 bases and J 2 bases; bases outside gene matches: 9. This CDR3 is built from 18 residues. The CDR3 loop is CASSESLAGGAITDTQYF. Written as DNA, the CDR3 is TGTGCCAGCAGTGAAAGTCTAGCGGGGGGCGCCATCACAGATACGCAGTATTTT.

V and J are TRBV4-2 and TRBJ1-2; 8 nucleotides align to TRBD1. The V and J ends lost 0 bases and 6 bases, in that order; junction bases with no gene match: 6. The CDR3 extends over 15 amino acids. Per germline, CDR1 LGHNA and CDR2 YNFKEQ. The CDR3 region has the DNA TGTGCCAGCAGCCAAGAGTGGCAGGGGGCACATGGCTACACCTTC. It translates to CASSQEWQGAHGYTF.

This clone was recorded once. The rearrangement links TRBV9 to TRBJ2-2, with 9 bases aligning to TRBD1. Germline lookup yields CDR1 SGDLS and CDR2 YYNGEE. Unmatched junction bases numbered 13, after V lost 4 bases and J lost 6 bases. CDR3 length: 17 residues. Here the CDR3 reads CASSPPGQGSHAGELFF. DNA of the CDR3: TGTGCCAGCAGCCCACCGGGACAGGGATCACACGCCGGGGAGCTGTTTTTT.

V usage is TRBV28 and J usage is TRBJ2-7; D might be TRBD1 (6 bases). Germline assignment: CDR1 MDHEN and CDR2 SYDVKM. V was pared by 8 bases and J by 1 base, with 9 bases between. The CDR3 runs 12 residues. CDR3 residues: CASRDISYEQYF. The CDR3 nucleotides are TGTGCCAGCCGGGACATTTCCTACGAGCAGTACTTC.

This clone showed up just once. This sequence joins TRBV6-6 and TRBJ1-1; 9 bases are shared with TRBD1. This CDR3 region has 15 residues. The V gene's germline CDR1 is MNHNY and CDR2 SVGAGI (reference sequence). Germline trimming cut 6 bases from V and 5 bases from J; bases unmatched to any gene: 10. The CDR3 sequence: CASSSDRGWGTEAFF. CDR3 nucleotide sequence: TGTGCCAGCAGCTCCGACAGGGGGTGGGGAACTGAAGCTTTCTTT.

This chain joins TRBV5-1 and TRBJ1-5; TRBD1 matches 7 bases. Germline V gene lookup returns CDR1 SGHRS and CDR2 YFSETQ. The ends lost 4 bases at V and 4 bases at J; junction bases unmatched: 5. This CDR3 has 14 amino acids. The CDR3: CASSPTGRNQPQHF. The CDR3 region has the DNA TGCGCCAGCAGCCCGACAGGGAGAAATCAGCCCCAGCATTTT.

The chain joins TRBV18 to TRBJ1-1; 10 bases line up with TRBD1. This CDR3 has 14 amino acids. CDR1 is KGHSH and CDR2 is LQKENI in the germline V gene. Trimming at V came to 5 bases and at J to 3 bases, leaving 3 bases not matched to a gene. As DNA, the CDR3 is TGTGCCAGCTCAGGACAGGGGGGGGACACTGAAGCTTTCTTT. Amino acid sequence: CASSGQGGDTEAFF.